These T cell receptor beta chains were read from a single sample in a study of blood T cell repertoires in COVID-19. Assay used: immunoSEQ multiplex PCR; TCRdb lists only in-frame clones, some missing. This sample has a few hundred thousand clones, with about 91% found just once. Sequencing used PBMCs or T cells enriched from blood (not recorded which). These receptors were taken from a man younger than 30 with acute COVID-19. The CDR3 runs from the conserved cysteine through the conserved F or W.

v_call	j_call	cdr3_aa
TRBV11-2	TRBJ2-1	CASSVAGSSYNEQFF
TRBV5-1	TRBJ2-2	CASSFDVEGSGNTGELFF
TRBV19	TRBJ1-1	CASRLSGGAYTEAFF
TRBV5-4	TRBJ1-3	CASSMRGNTIYF
TRBV28	TRBJ1-2	CASTPRDRDTYGYTF
TRBV4-2	TRBJ1-5	CASSQDEGTLSNQPQHF
TRBV10-2	TRBJ2-7	CASSAGQGFYEQYF
TRBV10-3	TRBJ2-1	CAISVAGSYNEQFF
TRBV5-1	TRBJ2-5	CASSPLAGERETQYF
TRBV29-1	TRBJ2-7	CSVVLGTGTLEQYF
TRBV6-5	TRBJ1-2	CASRPPWREDYGYTF
TRBV15	TRBJ2-2	CATSRESTGHTGELFF
TRBV27	TRBJ2-1	CASKSGGQGAGNEQFF